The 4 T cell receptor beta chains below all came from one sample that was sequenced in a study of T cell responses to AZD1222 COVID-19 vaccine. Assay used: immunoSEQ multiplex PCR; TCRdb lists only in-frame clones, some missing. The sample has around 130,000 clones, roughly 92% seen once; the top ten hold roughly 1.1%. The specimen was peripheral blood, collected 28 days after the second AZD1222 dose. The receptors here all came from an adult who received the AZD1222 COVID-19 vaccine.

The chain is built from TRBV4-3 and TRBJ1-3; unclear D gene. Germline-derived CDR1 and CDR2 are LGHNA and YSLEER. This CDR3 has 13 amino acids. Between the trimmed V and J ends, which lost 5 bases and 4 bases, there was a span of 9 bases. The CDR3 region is CASSESTGNTIYF. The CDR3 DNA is TGCGCCAGCAGCGAGAGTACGGGAAACACCATATATTTT.

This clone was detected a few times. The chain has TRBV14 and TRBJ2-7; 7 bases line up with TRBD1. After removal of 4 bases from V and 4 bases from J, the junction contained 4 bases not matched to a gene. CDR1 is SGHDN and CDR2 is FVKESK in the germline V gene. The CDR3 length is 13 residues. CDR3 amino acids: CASSLWTGYEQYF. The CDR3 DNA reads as TGTGCCAGCAGCCTCTGGACAGGTTACGAGCAGTACTTC.

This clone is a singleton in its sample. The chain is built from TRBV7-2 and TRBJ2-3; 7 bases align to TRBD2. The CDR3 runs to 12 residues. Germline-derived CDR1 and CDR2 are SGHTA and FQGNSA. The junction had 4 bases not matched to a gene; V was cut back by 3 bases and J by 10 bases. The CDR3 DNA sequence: TGTGCCAGCAGCTTGGAAGGACTAGCGCAGTATTTT. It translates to CASSLEGLAQYF.

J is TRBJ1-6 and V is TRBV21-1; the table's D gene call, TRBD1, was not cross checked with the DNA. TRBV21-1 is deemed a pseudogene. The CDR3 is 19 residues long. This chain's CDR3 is CASSKALAGEGSYNSPLHF. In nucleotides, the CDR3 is TGTGCCAGCAGCAAAGCGCTAGCAGGGGAAGGCTCCTATAATTCACCCCTCCACTTT.